The T cell receptor (beta chain) under discussion was sequenced for a study of blood T cell repertoires in COVID-19. Study details: Samples representing acute and convalescent COVID-19 were sourced from the United States, Italy and Spain. T cells, B-cell-depleted T cells, or PBMCs provided the cDNA or gDNA that served as material.

The authors' processing: Cell counts per sample came from amplifying reference gene primers. Generated by immunoSEQ multiplex PCR, the TCRdb table keeps only in-frame clones and is missing some. V and J calls and clone size are as listed in that table; D and trimming were resolved from the DNA. The sample lists more than 250,000 clones, around 87% seen once, with 1% in the top ten. Trimming at V came to 3 bases and at J to 4 bases, leaving 1 base not matched to a gene. CDR1 and CDR2 (germline): SGHAT, FQNNGV. CDR3 length equals 14 residues. This clonotype originated in a man over 45 with active or convalescent COVID-19. The J gene is TRBJ2-3, the V gene TRBV11-2; 10 bases match TRBD1. The source material was peripheral blood. The CDR3 DNA sequence: TGTGCCAGCAGCTTGGGGACAGGGGCAGATACGCAGTATTTT. Protein: CASSLGTGADTQYF.